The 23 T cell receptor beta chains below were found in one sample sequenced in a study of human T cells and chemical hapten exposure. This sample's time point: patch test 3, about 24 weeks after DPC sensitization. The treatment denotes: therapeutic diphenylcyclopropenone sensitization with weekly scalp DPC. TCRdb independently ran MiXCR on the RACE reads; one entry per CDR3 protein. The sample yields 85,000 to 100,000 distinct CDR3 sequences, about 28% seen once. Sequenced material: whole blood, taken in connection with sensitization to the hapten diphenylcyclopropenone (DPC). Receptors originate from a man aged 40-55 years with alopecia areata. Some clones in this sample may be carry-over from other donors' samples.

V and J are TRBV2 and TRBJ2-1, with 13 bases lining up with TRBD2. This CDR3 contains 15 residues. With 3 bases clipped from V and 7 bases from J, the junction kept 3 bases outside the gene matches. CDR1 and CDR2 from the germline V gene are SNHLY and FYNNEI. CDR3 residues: CASSDETSGRNEQFF. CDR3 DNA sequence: TGTGCCAGCAGTGACGAGACTAGCGGGAGGAATGAGCAGTTCTTC.

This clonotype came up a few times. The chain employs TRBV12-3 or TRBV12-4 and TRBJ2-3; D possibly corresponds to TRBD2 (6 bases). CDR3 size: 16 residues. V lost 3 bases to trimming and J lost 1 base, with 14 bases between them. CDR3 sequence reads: CASSFVAALRTDTQYF. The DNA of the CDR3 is TGTGCCAGCAGTTTCGTAGCGGCCCTACGCACAGATACGCAGTATTTT.

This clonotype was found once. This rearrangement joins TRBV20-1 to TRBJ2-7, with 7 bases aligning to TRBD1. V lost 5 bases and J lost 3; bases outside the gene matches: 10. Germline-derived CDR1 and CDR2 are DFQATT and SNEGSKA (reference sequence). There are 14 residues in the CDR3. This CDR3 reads CSAGGQTNFYEQYF. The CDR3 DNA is TGCAGTGCTGGGGGACAGACCAATTTCTACGAGCAGTACTTC.

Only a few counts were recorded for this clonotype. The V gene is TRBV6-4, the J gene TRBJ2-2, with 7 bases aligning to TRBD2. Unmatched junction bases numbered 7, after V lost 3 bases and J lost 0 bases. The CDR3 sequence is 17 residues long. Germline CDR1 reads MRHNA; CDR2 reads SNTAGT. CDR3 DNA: TGTGCCAGCAGTGAGCAGCGGGATGGACCGAACACCGGGGAGCTGTTTTTT. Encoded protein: CASSEQRDGPNTGELFF.

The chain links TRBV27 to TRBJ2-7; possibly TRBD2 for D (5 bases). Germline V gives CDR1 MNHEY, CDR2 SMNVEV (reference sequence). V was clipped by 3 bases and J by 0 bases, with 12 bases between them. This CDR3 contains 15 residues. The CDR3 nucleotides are TGTGCCAGCAGTTTTCGACTAACGAGCTCCTACGAGCAGTACTTC. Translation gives CASSFRLTSSYEQYF.

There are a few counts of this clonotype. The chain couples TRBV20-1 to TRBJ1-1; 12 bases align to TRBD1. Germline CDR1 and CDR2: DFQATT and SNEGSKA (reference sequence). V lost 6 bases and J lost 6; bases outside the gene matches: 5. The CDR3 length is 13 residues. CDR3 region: CSARDRGQSEAFF. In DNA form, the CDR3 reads TGCAGTGCAAGGGACAGGGGGCAATCTGAAGCTTTCTTT.

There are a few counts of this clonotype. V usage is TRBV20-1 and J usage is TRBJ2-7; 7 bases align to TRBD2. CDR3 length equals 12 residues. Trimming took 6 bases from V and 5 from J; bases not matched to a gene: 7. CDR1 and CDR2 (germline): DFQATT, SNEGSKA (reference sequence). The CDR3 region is CSAERGRDEQYF. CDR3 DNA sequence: TGCAGTGCCGAACGGGGGAGGGACGAGCAGTACTTC.

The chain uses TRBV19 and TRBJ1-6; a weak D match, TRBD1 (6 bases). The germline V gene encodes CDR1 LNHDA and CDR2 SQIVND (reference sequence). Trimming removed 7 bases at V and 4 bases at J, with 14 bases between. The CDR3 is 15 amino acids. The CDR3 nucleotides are TGTGCCAGTACCTCCGCCGGGACATATAATTCACCCCTCCACTTT. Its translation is CASTSAGTYNSPLHF.

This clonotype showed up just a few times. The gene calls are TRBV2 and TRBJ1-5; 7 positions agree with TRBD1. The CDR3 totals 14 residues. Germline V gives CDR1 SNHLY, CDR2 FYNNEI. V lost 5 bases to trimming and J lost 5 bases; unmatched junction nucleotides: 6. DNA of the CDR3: TGTGCCAGCAGTCAGGGGGGTCGTGATCAGCCCCAGCATTTT. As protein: CASSQGGRDQPQHF. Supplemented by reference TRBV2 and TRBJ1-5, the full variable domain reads EPEVTQTPSHQVTQMGQEVILRCVPISNHLYFYWYRQILGQKVEFLVSFYNNEISEKSEIFDDQFSVERPDGSNFTLKIRSTKLEDSAMYFCASSQGGRDQPQHFGDGTRLSIL.

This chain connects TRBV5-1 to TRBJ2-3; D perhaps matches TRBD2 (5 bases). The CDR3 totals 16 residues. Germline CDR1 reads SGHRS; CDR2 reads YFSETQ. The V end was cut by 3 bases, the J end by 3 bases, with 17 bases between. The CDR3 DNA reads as TGCGCCAGCAGCTCTGGGTCGGCTAGCCAAACAGATACGCAGTATTTT. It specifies CASSSGSASQTDTQYF.

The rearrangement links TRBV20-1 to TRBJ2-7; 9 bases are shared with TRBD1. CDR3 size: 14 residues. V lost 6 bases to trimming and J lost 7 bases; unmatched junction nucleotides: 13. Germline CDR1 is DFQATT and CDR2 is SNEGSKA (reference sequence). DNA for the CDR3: TGCAGTGCCTACTCCGGGACAGGGAGAGTTGAGCAGTACTTC. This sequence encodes CSAYSGTGRVEQYF.

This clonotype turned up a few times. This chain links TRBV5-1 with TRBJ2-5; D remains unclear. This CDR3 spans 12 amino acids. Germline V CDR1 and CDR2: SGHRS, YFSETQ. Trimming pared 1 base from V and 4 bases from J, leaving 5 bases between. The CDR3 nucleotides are TGCGCCAGCAGCTTGATTTCAGAGACCCAGTACTTC. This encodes CASSLISETQYF.

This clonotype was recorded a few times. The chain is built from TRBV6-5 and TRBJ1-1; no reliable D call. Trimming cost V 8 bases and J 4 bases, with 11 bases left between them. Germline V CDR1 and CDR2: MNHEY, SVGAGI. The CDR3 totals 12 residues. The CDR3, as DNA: TGTGCCAGCCTTAGGGTAGGCACTGAAGCTTTCTTT. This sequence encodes CASLRVGTEAFF.

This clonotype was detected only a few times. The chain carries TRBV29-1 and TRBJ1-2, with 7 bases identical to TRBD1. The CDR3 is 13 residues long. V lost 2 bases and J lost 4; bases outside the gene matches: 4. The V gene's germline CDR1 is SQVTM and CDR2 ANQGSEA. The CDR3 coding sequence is TGCAGCGTTGAAACCGGGACAGCCTATGGCTACACCTTC. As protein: CSVETGTAYGYTF. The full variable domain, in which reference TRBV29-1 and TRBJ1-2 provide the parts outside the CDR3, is SAVISQKPSRDICQRGTSLTIQCQVDSQVTMMFWYRQQPGQSLTLIATANQGSEATYESGFVIDKFPISRPNLTFSTLTVSNMSPEDSSIYLCSVETGTAYGYTFGSGTRLTVV.

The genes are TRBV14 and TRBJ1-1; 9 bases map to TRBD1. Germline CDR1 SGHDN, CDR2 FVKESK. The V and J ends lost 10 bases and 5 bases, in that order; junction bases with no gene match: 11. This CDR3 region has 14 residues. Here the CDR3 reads CATKPQGAGTEAFF. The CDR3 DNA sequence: TGTGCCACCAAACCACAGGGGGCAGGGACTGAAGCTTTCTTT.

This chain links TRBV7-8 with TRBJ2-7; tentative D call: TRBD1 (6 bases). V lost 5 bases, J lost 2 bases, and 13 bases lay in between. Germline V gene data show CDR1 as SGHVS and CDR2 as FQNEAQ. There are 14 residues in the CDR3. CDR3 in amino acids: CASSPFRTAYEQYF. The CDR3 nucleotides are TGTGCCAGCAGCCCATTCCGGACAGCCTACGAGCAGTACTTC.

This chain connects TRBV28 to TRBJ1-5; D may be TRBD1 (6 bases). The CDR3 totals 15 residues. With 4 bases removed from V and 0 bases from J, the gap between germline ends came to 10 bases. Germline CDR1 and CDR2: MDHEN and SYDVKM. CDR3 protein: CASSSGEYSNQPQHF. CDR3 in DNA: TGTGCCAGCAGTTCAGGGGAATATAGCAATCAGCCCCAGCATTTT.

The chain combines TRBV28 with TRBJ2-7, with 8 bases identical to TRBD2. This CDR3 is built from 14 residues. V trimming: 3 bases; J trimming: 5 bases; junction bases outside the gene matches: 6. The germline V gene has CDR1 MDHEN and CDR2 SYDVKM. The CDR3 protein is CASSFRTGRDEQYF. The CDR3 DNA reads TGTGCCAGCAGTTTCCGGACCGGGAGGGACGAGCAGTACTTC.

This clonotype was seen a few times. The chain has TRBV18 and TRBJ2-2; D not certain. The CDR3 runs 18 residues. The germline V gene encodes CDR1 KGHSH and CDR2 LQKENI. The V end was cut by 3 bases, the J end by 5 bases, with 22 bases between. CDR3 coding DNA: TGTGCCAGCTCACCGATGTCCCAGCTCGGTCGTGGGACCGGGGAGCTGTTTTTT. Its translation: CASSPMSQLGRGTGELFF. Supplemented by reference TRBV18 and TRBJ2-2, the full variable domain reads NAGVMQNPRHLVRRRGQEARLRCSPMKGHSHVYWYRQLPEEGLKFMVYLQKENIIDESGMPKERFSAEFPKEGPSILRIQQVVRGDSAAYFCASSPMSQLGRGTGELFFGEGSRLTVL.

CDR3 in amino acids: CSAAGLSTDTQYF. The CDR3 DNA is TGCAGTGCAGCGGGCTTAAGCACAGATACGCAGTATTTT. The chain links TRBV20-1 to TRBJ2-3; tentatively, D is TRBD2 (6 bases). Germline lookup yields CDR1 DFQATT and CDR2 SNEGSKA (reference sequence). The CDR3 has 13 amino acids. V lost 6 bases and J 0 bases, leaving 10 bases between the germline ends.

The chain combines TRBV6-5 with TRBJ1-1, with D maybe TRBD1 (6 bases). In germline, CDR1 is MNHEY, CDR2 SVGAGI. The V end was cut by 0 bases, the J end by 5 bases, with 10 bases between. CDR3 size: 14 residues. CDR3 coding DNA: TGTGCCAGCAGTTACTCATGGGGGCGGACTGAAGCTTTCTTT. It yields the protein CASSYSWGRTEAFF.

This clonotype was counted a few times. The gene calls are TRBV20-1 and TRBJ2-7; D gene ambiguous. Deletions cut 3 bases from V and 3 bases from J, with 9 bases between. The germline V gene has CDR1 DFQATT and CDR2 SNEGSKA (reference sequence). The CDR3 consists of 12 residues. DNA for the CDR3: TGCAGTGCTAGCGGAGACCGCTACGAGCAGTACTTC. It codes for CSASGDRYEQYF.

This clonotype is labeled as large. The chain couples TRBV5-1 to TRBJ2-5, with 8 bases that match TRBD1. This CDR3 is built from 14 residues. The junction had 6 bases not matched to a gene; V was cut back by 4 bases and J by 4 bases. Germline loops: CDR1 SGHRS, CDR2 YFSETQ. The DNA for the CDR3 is TGCGCCAGCAGCCCGGACAGGGCCCGAGAGACCCAGTACTTC. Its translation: CASSPDRARETQYF. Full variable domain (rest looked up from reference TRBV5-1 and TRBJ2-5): KAGVTQTPRYLIKTRGQQVTLSCSPISGHRSVSWYQQTPGQGLQFLFEYFSETQRNKGNFPGRFSGRQFSNSRSEMNVSTLELGDSALYLCASSPDRARETQYFGPGTRLLVL.